The 7 T cell receptor beta chains listed next were all sequenced from one sample in a study of blood T cell repertoires in COVID-19. Sequencing used immunoSEQ multiplex PCR; TCRdb keeps in-frame clones, though not all of them. Among 53,000 or so clones listed, roughly 90% were seen once. The sample consisted of peripheral blood. The receptor source for this set is a man aged 80 or over with acute or convalescent COVID-19.

V usage is TRBV4-3 and J usage is TRBJ1-2, with 7 bases identical to TRBD1. CDR1 is LGHNA and CDR2 is YSLEER in the germline V gene. Trimming took 4 bases from V and 4 from J; bases not matched to a gene: 6. This CDR3 is 14 amino acids long. The CDR3 bases are TGCGCCAGCAGCCGGCGACAGGGATCCTATGGCTACACCTTC. This gives the protein CASSRRQGSYGYTF.

This rearrangement joins TRBV3-1 (or the pseudogene TRBV3-2) to TRBJ1-3, with TRBD1 matching 8 bases. Germline lookup yields CDR1 LGHDT and CDR2 YNNKEL (reference sequence). J gave up 4 bases and V 6 bases, and 11 bases lay outside the gene matches. The CDR3 is 16 amino acids. The CDR3 is CASRYPGQGPGNTIYF. The CDR3 DNA follows: TGTGCCAGCAGATACCCTGGACAGGGTCCAGGAAACACCATATATTTT.

This chain links TRBV4-1 with TRBJ1-4, with 10 bases matching TRBD1. Germline CDR1 is MGHRA and CDR2 is YSYEKL. The V segment lost 2 bases and the J segment 7 bases; nucleotides outside the gene matches: 13. This CDR3 is 18 amino acids long. CDR3 coding DNA: TGCGCCAGCAGCCAAAAGCGGGACAGGGGAATGGTTCCTGAAAAACTGTTTTTT. Translation gives CASSQKRDRGMVPEKLFF.

The chain employs TRBV4-1 and TRBJ1-2; D uncertain. Between the trimmed V and J ends, which lost 1 base and 4 bases, there was a span of 10 bases. Germline assignment: CDR1 MGHRA and CDR2 YSYEKL. This CDR3 has 14 amino acids. CDR3 DNA: TGCGCCAGCAGCCAAGCGGGGTCCCGCTATGGCTACACCTTC. Amino acids: CASSQAGSRYGYTF.

V is TRBV24-1 and J is TRBJ2-3, with 9 bases matching TRBD1. Germline assignment: CDR1 KGHDR and CDR2 SFDVKD. CDR3 size: 16 residues. The trim removed 2 bases at V and 5 bases at J, leaving 7 bases unmatched. As DNA, the CDR3 is TGTGCCACCAGTGATTCAGGGACAGGGAGAGTAGATACGCAGTATTTT. This encodes CATSDSGTGRVDTQYF.

The rearrangement links TRBV5-1 to TRBJ1-1; tentative D call: TRBD1 (5 bases). The V and J ends lost 0 bases and 3 bases respectively, with 12 bases between them. The CDR3 contains 15 residues. Germline V CDR1 and CDR2: SGHRS, YFSETQ. CDR3 bases: TGCGCCAGCAGCTTGGTACCTCCGGGGGACACTGAAGCTTTCTTT. Translating gives CASSLVPPGDTEAFF.

This chain links TRBV29-1 with TRBJ2-1, with D uncertain. The CDR3 sequence is 14 residues long. Germline lookup yields CDR1 SQVTM and CDR2 ANQGSEA. V lost 4 bases and J 2 bases, leaving 12 bases between the germline ends. CDR3 region: CSVGRSSPYNEQFF. The CDR3 DNA is TGCAGCGTTGGGCGGAGTTCCCCCTACAATGAGCAGTTCTTC.